This passage covers 17 T cell receptor beta chains from one sample sequenced in a study of T cell changes during pregnancy in multiple sclerosis. Profiling relied on immunoSEQ multiplex PCR, and the TCRdb table lists in-frame clones only, not all of them. The table has approximately 47,000 clones, 90% to 95% seen once. Specimen: CD4+ T cells from peripheral blood mononuclear cells, collected in the first trimester of pregnancy. These receptors were taken from a female donor with multiple sclerosis, enrolled in a pregnancy study.

This chain connects TRBV30 to TRBJ1-2; no reliable D call. V lost 4 bases and J lost 8, with 23 bases in between. The CDR3 spans 15 residues. The germline CDR1 and CDR2 sequences are GTSNPN and SVGIG (reference sequence). This CDR3 reads CAWNLIPNGRGGYTF. Written as DNA, the CDR3 is TGTGCCTGGAACCTTATCCCGAACGGGCGGGGAGGCTACACCTTC.

This chain connects TRBV5-6 to TRBJ1-5; 10 bases map to TRBD1. The CDR3 spans 15 residues. The germline gives CDR1 SGHDT, CDR2 YYEEEE. V shed 1 base, J shed 5 bases, and the junction held 3 bases outside the gene matches. CDR3 sequence (DNA): TGTGCCAGCAGCTTGACGGGACAGGGGTATCAGCCCCAGCATTTT. Translation gives CASSLTGQGYQPQHF.

The rearrangement joins TRBV5-6 to TRBJ1-6; no reliable D call. Germline V gene lookup returns CDR1 SGHDT and CDR2 YYEEEE. Trimming took 4 bases from V and 10 from J, leaving 15 bases between them. The CDR3 has 14 amino acids. The CDR3 region has the DNA TGTGCCAGCAGCAACGGTCCTTCGGGGTCACCCCTCCACTTT. It yields the protein CASSNGPSGSPLHF. Full variable domain (missing parts from reference TRBV5-6 and TRBJ1-6): DAGVTQSPTHLIKTRGQQVTLRCSPKSGHDTVSWYQQALGQGPQFIFQYYEEEERQRGNFPDRFSGHQFPNYSSELNVNALLLGDSALYLCASSNGPSGSPLHFGNGTRLTVT.

The V call is TRBV5-4, the J call TRBJ2-1, with TRBD2 identical over 8 bases. CDR3 length: 16 residues. Germline V gives CDR1 SGHNT, CDR2 YYREEE (reference sequence). The V gene end was trimmed by 2 bases and the J gene end by 5 bases; junction bases not matched to a gene: 9. CDR3: CASSLPLAGINNEQFF. For the CDR3, the DNA is TGTGCCAGCAGCTTACCCTTAGCGGGGATCAACAATGAGCAGTTCTTC. Full variable domain (outside the CDR3, taken from reference TRBV5-4 and TRBJ2-1): ETGVTQSPTHLIKTRGQQVTLRCSSQSGHNTVSWYQQALGQGPQFIFQYYREEENGRGNFPPRFSGLQFPNYSSELNVNALELDDSALYLCASSLPLAGINNEQFFGPGTRLTVL.

The chain uses TRBV27 and TRBJ2-7; D possibly corresponds to TRBD2 (6 bases). Germline V gene sequence: CDR1 MNHEY, CDR2 SMNVEV (reference sequence). With 8 bases removed from V and 5 bases from J, the gap between germline ends came to 16 bases. This CDR3 has 13 residues. DNA of the CDR3: TGTGCCAGCGGAGACCCTGGGAGGCACGAGCAGTACTTC. Encoded protein: CASGDPGRHEQYF.

The V and J genes are TRBV5-4 and TRBJ2-7, with 9 bases aligning to TRBD2. V trimming: 2 bases; J trimming: 1 base; junction bases outside the gene matches: 7. The germline gives CDR1 SGHNT, CDR2 YYREEE (reference sequence). The CDR3 sequence is 16 residues long. Here the CDR3 DNA reads TGTGCCAGCAGCTTAGCGGGGGGCCGCGGGTCCTACGAGCAGTACTTC. The encoded protein is CASSLAGGRGSYEQYF.

This clone has a single count. J is TRBJ2-1 and V is TRBV27, with 7 nucleotides matching TRBD2. From germline, CDR1 is MNHEY and CDR2 SMNVEV (reference sequence). V was clipped by 5 bases and J by 3 bases; unmatched bases: 10. The CDR3 totals 16 residues. The CDR3 sequence is CASSLGTTNFYNEQFF. The CDR3 nucleotides read TGTGCCAGCAGTCTCGGGACTACCAATTTCTACAATGAGCAGTTCTTC.

The V call is TRBV19, the J call TRBJ2-3, with a tentative D call TRBD2 (6 bases). This CDR3 has 15 amino acids. Per germline, CDR1 LNHDA and CDR2 SQIVND (reference sequence). The V end lost 3 bases, the J end lost 2 bases, and 12 bases lay between the germline ends. The CDR3: CASSITSGFTDTQYF. The CDR3 DNA reads as TGTGCCAGTAGTATCACCAGCGGGTTCACAGATACGCAGTATTTT.

This clone was detected once. This chain joins TRBV18 and TRBJ1-2, with unresolved D. CDR3 length: 15 residues. Germline CDR1 reads KGHSH; CDR2 reads LQKENI. Trimming stripped 3 bases from V and 4 bases from J, with 15 bases between. CDR3 coding DNA: TGTGCCAGCTCACCTCCCCAAGGTTCTAGCTATGGCTACACCTTC. This sequence encodes CASSPPQGSSYGYTF.

The CDR3 DNA follows: TGTGCCATCGTTGGACAGAACACTGAAGCTTTCTTT. Encoded protein: CAIVGQNTEAFF. The V and J genes are TRBV10-3 and TRBJ1-1; D might be TRBD1 (5 bases). Germline values: CDR1 ENHRY, CDR2 SYGVKD. V was cut by 8 bases and J by 1 base, with 8 bases left in between. This CDR3 spans 12 amino acids.

The chain combines TRBV27 with TRBJ2-4, with a weak D call TRBD1 (5 bases). This CDR3 has 13 amino acids. The V gene lost 6 bases and the J gene lost 8 bases, with 14 bases spanning the gap. CDR1 and CDR2 (germline): MNHEY, SMNVEV (reference sequence). DNA for the CDR3: TGTGCCAGCAGCGACAGTCCCGGGTACATTCAGTACTTC. This sequence encodes CASSDSPGYIQYF.

The chain uses TRBV19 and TRBJ2-1; 8 bases align to TRBD2. Trimming cost V 2 bases and J 9 bases; bases outside gene matches: 9. Germline CDR1 reads LNHDA; CDR2 reads SQIVND (reference sequence). CDR3 length equals 15 residues. The CDR3: CASSIIGGGLSEQFF. The CDR3 nucleotides are TGTGCCAGTAGTATAATCGGGGGGGGTCTAAGTGAGCAGTTCTTC.

For the CDR3, the DNA is TGTGCCAGCGGCCTAACAGGGGTGGATGGCTACACCTTC. Its protein product is CASGLTGVDGYTF. V usage is TRBV5-8 and J usage is TRBJ1-2; 7 positions match TRBD1. Germline assignment: CDR1 SGHTS and CDR2 YDEGEE. Trimming took 7 bases from V and 6 from J; bases not matched to a gene: 9. The CDR3 has 13 amino acids.

V is TRBV11-2 and J is TRBJ2-1; TRBD2 agrees at 10 bases. Germline loops: CDR1 SGHAT, CDR2 FQNNGV. The ends lost 5 bases at V and 8 bases at J; junction bases unmatched: 9. This CDR3 spans 15 amino acids. This CDR3 reads CASSTKRGGQYEQFF. CDR3 bases: TGTGCCAGCAGCACCAAGCGGGGGGGCCAATATGAGCAGTTCTTC.

The chain is built from TRBV19 and TRBJ1-1; 9 bases match TRBD1. The CDR3 is 11 amino acids. The trim removed 9 bases at V and 10 bases at J, leaving 6 bases unmatched. The germline CDR1 and CDR2 sequences are LNHDA and SQIVND (reference sequence). In DNA form, the CDR3 reads TGTGCCAGCGAACAGGGGGCAAGAGCTTTCTTT. It codes for CASEQGARAFF. The full variable domain, its missing parts supplied by reference TRBV19 and TRBJ1-1, is DGGITQSPKYLFRKEGQNVTLSCEQNLNHDAMYWYRQDPGQGLRLIYYSQIVNDFQKGDIAEGYSVSREKKESFPLTVTSAQKNPTAFYLCASEQGARAFFGQGTRLTVV.

This clone was recorded only once. The rearrangement links TRBV7-8 to TRBJ2-7, with D perhaps TRBD1 (5 bases). With 5 bases removed from V and 2 bases from J, the gap between germline ends came to 13 bases. This CDR3 is built from 14 residues. Germline V gene lookup returns CDR1 SGHVS and CDR2 FQNEAQ. CDR3 nucleotide sequence: TGTGCCAGCAGCCCACACAGGTATACCTACGAGCAGTACTTC. Encoded protein: CASSPHRYTYEQYF. The complete variable domain, with remaining parts taken from reference TRBV7-8 and TRBJ2-7, reads GAGVSQSPRYKVAKRGQDVALRCDPISGHVSLFWYQQALGQGPEFLTYFQNEAQLDKSGLPSDRFFAERPEGSVSTLKIQRTQQEDSAVYLCASSPHRYTYEQYFGPGTRLTVT.

As DNA, the CDR3 is TGCAGCGTCGGGTTTGCCCACAATGAAAAACTGTTTTTT. Encoded protein: CSVGFAHNEKLFF. This chain joins TRBV29-1 and TRBJ1-4, with D uncertain. The CDR3 runs to 13 residues. Trimming removed 6 bases from V and 5 bases from J, with 13 bases in between. In germline, CDR1 is SQVTM, CDR2 ANQGSEA. The full variable domain, its missing parts supplied by reference TRBV29-1 and TRBJ1-4, is SAVISQKPSRDICQRGTSLTIQCQVDSQVTMMFWYRQQPGQSLTLIATANQGSEATYESGFVIDKFPISRPNLTFSTLTVSNMSPEDSSIYLCSVGFAHNEKLFFGSGTQLSVL.